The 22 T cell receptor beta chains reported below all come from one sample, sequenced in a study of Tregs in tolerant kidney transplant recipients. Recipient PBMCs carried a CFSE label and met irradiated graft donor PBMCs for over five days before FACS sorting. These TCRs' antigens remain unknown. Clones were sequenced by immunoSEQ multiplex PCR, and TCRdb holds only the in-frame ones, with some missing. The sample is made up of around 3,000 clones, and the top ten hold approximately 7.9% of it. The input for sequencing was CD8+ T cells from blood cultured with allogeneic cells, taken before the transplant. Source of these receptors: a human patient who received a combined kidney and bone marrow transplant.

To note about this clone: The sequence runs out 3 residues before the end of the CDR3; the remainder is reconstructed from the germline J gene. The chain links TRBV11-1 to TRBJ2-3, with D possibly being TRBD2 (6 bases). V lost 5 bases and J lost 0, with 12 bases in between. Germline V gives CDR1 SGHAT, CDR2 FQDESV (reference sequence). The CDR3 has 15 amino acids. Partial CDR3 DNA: TGTGCCAGCAGCCGGGGCGGGGCTAGCACAGATACG. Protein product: CASSRGGASTDT. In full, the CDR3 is CASSRGGASTDTQYF.

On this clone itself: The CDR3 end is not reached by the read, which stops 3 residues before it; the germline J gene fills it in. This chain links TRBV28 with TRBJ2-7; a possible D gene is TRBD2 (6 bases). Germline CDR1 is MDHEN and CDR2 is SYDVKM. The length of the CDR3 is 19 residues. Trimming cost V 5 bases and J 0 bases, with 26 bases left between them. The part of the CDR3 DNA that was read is TGTGCCAGCAGTCCACTCCCACCGGGACCCAGAGCGGGCTCCTACGAG. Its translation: CASSPLPPGPRAGSYE. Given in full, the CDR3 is CASSPLPPGPRAGSYEQYF.

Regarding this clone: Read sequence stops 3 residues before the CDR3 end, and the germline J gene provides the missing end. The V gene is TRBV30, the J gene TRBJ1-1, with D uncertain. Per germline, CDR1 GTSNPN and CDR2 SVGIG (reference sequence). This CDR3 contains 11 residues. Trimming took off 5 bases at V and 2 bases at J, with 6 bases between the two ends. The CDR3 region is CAWGLNTEAFF. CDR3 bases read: TGTGCCTGGGGACTAAACACTGAA.

Here the CDR3 reads CATSRETSGSYEQYF. The part of the CDR3 DNA that was read is TGTGCCACCAGCAGAGAGACTAGCGGCTCCTACGAG. This chain joins TRBV15 and TRBJ2-7; 9 positions agree with TRBD2. The read ends 3 residues shy of where the CDR3 ends; the end is completed using the germline J gene. The trim removed 0 bases at V and 0 bases at J, leaving 0 bases unmatched. The CDR3 is 15 residues long. Germline V gives CDR1 LNHNV, CDR2 YYDKDF (reference sequence). Together with reference TRBV15 and TRBJ2-7, the CDR3 gives the full variable domain: DAMVIQNPRYQVTQFGKPVTLSCSQTLNHNVMYWYQQKSSQAPKLLFHYYDKDFNNEADTPDNFQSRRPNTSFCFLDIRSPGLGDTAMYLCATSRETSGSYEQYFGPGTRLTVT.

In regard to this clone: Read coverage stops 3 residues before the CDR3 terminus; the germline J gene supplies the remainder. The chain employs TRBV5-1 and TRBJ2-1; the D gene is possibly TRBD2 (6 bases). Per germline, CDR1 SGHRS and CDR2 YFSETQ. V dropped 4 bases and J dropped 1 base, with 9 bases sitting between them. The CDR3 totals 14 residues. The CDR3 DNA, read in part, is TGCGCCAGCAGCCTCGCGGGGTCCTACAATGAG. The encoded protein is CASSLAGSYNE. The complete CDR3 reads CASSLAGSYNEQFF.

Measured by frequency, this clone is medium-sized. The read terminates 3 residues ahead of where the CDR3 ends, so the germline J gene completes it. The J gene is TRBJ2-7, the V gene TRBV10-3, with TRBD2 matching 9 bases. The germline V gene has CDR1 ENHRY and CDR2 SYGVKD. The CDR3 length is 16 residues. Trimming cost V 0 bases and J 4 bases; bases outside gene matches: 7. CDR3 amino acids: CAISESPSGTHYEQYF. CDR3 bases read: TGTGCCATCAGTGAGTCGCCTAGCGGGACTCATTACGAG.

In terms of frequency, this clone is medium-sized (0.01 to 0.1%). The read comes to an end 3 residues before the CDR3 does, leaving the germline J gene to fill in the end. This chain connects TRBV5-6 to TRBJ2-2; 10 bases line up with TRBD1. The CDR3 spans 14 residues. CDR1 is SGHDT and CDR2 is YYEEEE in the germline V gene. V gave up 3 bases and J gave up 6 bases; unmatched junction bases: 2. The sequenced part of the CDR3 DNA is TGTGCCAGCAGCTCAGGGACAGGGGCCGGGGAG. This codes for CASSSGTGAGE. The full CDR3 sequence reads CASSSGTGAGELFF.

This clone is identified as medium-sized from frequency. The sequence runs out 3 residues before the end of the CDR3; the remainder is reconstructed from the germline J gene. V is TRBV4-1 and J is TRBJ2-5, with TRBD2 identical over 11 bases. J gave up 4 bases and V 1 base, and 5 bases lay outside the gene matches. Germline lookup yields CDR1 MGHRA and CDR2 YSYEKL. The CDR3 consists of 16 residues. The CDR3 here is CASSQVLAGGIETQYF. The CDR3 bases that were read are TGCGCCAGCAGCCAAGTCCTAGCGGGGGGCATAGAGACC.

CDR3 region: CAAALKTQGLTGELFF. CDR3 bases read: TGCGCCGCCGCCCTTAAGACACAGGGACTAACCGGGGAG. The chain joins TRBV4-1 to TRBJ2-2; a possible D gene is TRBD2 (7 bases). The read comes to an end 3 residues before the CDR3 does, leaving the germline J gene to fill in the end. With 11 bases removed from V and 5 bases from J, the gap between germline ends came to 24 bases. Germline V gene data show CDR1 as MGHRA and CDR2 as YSYEKL. CDR3 size: 16 residues.

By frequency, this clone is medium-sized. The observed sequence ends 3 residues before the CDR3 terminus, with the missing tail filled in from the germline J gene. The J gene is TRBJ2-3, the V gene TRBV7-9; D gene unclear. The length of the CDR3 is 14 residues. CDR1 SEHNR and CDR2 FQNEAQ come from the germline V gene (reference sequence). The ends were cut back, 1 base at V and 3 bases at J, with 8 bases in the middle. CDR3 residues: CASSLEGQTDTQYF. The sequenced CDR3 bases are TGTGCCAGCAGCTTAGAGGGTCAGACAGATACG.

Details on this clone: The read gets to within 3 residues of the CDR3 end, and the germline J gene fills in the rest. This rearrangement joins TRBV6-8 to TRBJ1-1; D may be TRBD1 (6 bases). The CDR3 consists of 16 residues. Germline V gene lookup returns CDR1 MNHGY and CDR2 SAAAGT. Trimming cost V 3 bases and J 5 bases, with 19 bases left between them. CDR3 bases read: TGTGCCAGCAGTTATGGGCCCAGGGGCGGGCGTACTGAA. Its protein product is CASSYGPRGGRTE. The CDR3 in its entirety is CASSYGPRGGRTEAFF.

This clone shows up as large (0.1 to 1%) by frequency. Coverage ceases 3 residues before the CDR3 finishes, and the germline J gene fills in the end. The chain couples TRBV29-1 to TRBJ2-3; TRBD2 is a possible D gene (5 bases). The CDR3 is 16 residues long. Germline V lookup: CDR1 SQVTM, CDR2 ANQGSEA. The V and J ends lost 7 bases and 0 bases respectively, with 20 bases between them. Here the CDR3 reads CSAYWTPGESTDTQYF. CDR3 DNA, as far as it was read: TGCAGCGCGTATTGGACGCCCGGGGAGAGCACAGATACG.

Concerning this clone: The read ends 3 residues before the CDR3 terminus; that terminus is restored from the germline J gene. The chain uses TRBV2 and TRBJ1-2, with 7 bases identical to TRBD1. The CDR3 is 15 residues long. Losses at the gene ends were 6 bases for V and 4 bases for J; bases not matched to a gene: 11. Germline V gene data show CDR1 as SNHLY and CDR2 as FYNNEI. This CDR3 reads CASRASQGNSYGYTF. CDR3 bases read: TGTGCCAGCAGAGCTTCACAGGGGAATTCCTATGGC.

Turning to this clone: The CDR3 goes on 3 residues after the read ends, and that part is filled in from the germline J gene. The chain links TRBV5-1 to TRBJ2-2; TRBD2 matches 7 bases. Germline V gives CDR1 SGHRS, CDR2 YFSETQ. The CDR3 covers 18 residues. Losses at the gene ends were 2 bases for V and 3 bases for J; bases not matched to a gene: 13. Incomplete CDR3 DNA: TGCGCCAGCAGCTTACGGTCTGCGGGAGCTTCTTACACCGGGGAG. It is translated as CASSLRSAGASYTGE. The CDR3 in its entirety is CASSLRSAGASYTGELFF.

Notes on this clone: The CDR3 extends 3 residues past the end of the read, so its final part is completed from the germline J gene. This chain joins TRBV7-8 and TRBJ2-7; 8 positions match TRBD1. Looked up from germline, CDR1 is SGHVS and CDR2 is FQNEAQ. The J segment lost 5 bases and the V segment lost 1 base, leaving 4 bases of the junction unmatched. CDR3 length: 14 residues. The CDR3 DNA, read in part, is TGTGCCAGCAGCTTAGAGACAGGGGTCAACGAG. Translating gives CASSLETGVNE. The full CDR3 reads CASSLETGVNEQYF.

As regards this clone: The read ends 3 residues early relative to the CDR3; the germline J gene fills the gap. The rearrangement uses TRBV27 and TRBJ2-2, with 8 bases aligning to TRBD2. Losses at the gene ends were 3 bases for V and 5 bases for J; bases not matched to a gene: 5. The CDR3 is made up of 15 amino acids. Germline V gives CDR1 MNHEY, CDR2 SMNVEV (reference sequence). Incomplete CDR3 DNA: TGTGCCAGCAGTTTCCTAGCGGGTAATACCGGGGAG. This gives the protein CASSFLAGNTGE. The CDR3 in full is CASSFLAGNTGELFF.

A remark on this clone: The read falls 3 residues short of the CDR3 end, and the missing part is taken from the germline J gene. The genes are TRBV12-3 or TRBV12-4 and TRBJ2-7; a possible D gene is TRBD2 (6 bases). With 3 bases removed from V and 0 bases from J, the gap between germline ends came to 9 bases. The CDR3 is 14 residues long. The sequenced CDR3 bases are TGTGCCAGCAGTTTCGGGGGTCTCTCCTACGAG. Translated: CASSFGGLSYE. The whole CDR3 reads CASSFGGLSYEQYF.

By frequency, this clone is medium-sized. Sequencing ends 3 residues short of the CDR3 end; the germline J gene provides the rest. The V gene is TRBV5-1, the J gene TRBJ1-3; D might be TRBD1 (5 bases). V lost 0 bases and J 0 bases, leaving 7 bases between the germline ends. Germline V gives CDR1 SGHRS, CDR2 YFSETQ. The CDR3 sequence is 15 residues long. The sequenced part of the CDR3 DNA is TGCGCCAGCAGCTTGGACAGGACCTCTGGAAACACC. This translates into CASSLDRTSGNT. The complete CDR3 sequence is CASSLDRTSGNTIYF.

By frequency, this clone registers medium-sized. The covered CDR3 bases are TGTGCCAGCAGTTTCCAGGCTAGCGGGAGCTACGAG. Protein product: CASSFQASGSYE. The CDR3 in its entirety is CASSFQASGSYEQYF. The rearrangement uses TRBV28 and TRBJ2-7; 10 bases are a match to TRBD2. From the germline J gene comes the end of the CDR3, since the read stops 3 residues before it. Germline V gives CDR1 MDHEN, CDR2 SYDVKM. CDR3 length: 15 amino acids. Trimming cost V 3 bases and J 3 bases; bases outside gene matches: 5.

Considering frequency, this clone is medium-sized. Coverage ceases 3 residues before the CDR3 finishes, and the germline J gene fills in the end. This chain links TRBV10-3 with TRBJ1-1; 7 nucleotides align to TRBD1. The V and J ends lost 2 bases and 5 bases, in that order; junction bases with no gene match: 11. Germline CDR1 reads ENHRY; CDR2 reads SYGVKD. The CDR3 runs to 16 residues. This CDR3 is CAISERAQGVRTEAFF. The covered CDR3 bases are TGTGCCATCAGTGAGCGAGCGCAGGGGGTAAGGACTGAA.

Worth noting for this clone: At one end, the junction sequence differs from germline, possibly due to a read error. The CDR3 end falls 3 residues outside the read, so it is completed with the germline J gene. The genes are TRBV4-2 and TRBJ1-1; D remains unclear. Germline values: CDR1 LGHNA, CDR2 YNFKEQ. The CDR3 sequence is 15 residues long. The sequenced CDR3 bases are TGCGCCAGCAGCCAAGATCTAGGTTTGGATACTGAA. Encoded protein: CASSQDLGLDTE. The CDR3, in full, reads CASSQDLGLDTEAFF.

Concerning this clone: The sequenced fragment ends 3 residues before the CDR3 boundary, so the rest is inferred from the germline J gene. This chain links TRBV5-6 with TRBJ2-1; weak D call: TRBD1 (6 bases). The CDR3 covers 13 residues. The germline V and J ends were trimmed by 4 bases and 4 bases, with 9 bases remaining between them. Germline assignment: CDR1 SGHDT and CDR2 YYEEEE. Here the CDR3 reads CASSMTGYNEQFF. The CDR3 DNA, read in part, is TGTGCCAGCAGCATGACAGGATACAATGAG.